The rows below give T cell receptor beta chains drawn from one sample of a study of blood T cells in healthy people across ages. TCRdb re-derived calls from the 5' RACE reads in MiXCR, one entry per CDR3 protein. There are hundreds of thousands of distinct CDR3 sequences in the sample; about 52% occur only once, and 25% to 35% lies in the top ten. Sequenced material: blood. The receptors come from a woman between 55 and 75 years old in good health. Each CDR3 is given with its conserved first and last residue. The D gene is left open where the match is weak. Only some rows state a clone size, as once, few, many or a class for expanded clones.

d_call	j_call	clone_size	v_call	cdr3_length	cdr3_nt	cdr3_aa
TRBD1	TRBJ2-1	.	TRBV5-1	14	TGCGCCAGCAGCTTGCCCACAGGGGGCAATGAGCAGTTCTTC	CASSLPTGGNEQFF
.	TRBJ2-7	few	TRBV10-3	14	TGTGCCATCAGTGAAGTGGGACGAGCCTACGAGCAGTACTTC	CAISEVGRAYEQYF
.	TRBJ2-1	.	TRBV4-1	16	TGCGCCAGCACCCCAAGTGCCGACACCGGGGCCAATGAGCAGTTCTTC	CASTPSADTGANEQFF
.	TRBJ2-7	.	TRBV2	14	TGTGCCAGCAGTGAGGCACCATACTCCTACGAGCAGTACTTC	CASSEAPYSYEQYF
TRBD1	TRBJ2-6	.	TRBV5-1	17	TGCGCCAGCAGCTTGGTTTACAGGGGTACTGGGGCCAACGTCCTGACTTTC	CASSLVYRGTGANVLTF
TRBD1	TRBJ1-2	few	TRBV7-2	13	TGTGCCAGCACCTTGGGACAGGGGTATGGCTACACCTTC	CASTLGQGYGYTF
.	TRBJ2-3	few	TRBV20-1	15	TGCAGTGCTAGAGATTTTTCGCGCCGCACAGATACGCAGTATTTT	CSARDFSRRTDTQYF
TRBD2	TRBJ2-7	many	TRBV6-1	15	TGTGCCAGCAGTGACCCCACTAGCGGGAGGTACGAGCAGTACTTC	CASSDPTSGRYEQYF
TRBD1	TRBJ2-7	.	TRBV30	13	TGTGCCTGGGATGCGGGACAGGGGGGCGAGCAGTACTTC	CAWDAGQGGEQYF
.	TRBJ2-7	few	TRBV28	15	TGTGCCAGCAGTTCCACAGGGTTCGGGTACTACGAGCAGTACTTC	CASSSTGFGYYEQYF
TRBD1	TRBJ2-1	few	TRBV4-3	14	TGCGCCAGCAGCCAAGGCAGGGGGCGCGATGAGCAGTTCTTC	CASSQGRGRDEQFF
TRBD1	TRBJ2-1	.	TRBV7-9	16	TGTGCCAGCAGCACCGGAGGGACAGGATATTACAATGAGCAGTTCTTC	CASSTGGTGYYNEQFF
.	TRBJ2-7	.	TRBV28	14	TGTGCCAGCGTCGGAGGGGGAGCTACCTACGAGCAGTACTTC	CASVGGGATYEQYF
.	TRBJ2-7	few	TRBV5-4	13	TGTGCCAGCAGCTTGCAGGGCCTGGGCGAGCAGTACTTC	CASSLQGLGEQYF
TRBD1	TRBJ1-1	.	TRBV12-3/TRBV12-4	15	TGTGCCAGCAGTCCCGGACAGGGGAAGAACACTGAAGCTTTCTTT	CASSPGQGKNTEAFF
TRBD1	TRBJ1-6	many	TRBV20-1	13	TGCAGTGCTAGGGGACAGGGCTCTTCACCCCTCCACTTT	CSARGQGSSPLHF
.	TRBJ1-1	.	TRBV28	15	TGTGCCAGCAGTCCCCCCCGAGGGGGGAACACTGAAGCTTTCTTT	CASSPPRGGNTEAFF
TRBD1	TRBJ1-2	few	TRBV20-1	15	TGCAGTGCGCCACAACAGGGGGCTACGACCTATGGCTACACCTTC	CSAPQQGATTYGYTF
.	TRBJ2-5	.	TRBV7-2	14	TGTGCCAGCAGCTTCCGTGGGATTGGAGAGACCCAGTACTTC	CASSFRGIGETQYF
.	TRBJ2-3	few	TRBV28	15	TGTGCCAGCAGTTTGGGGGGCGAGAGCACAGATACGCAGTATTTT	CASSLGGESTDTQYF
.	TRBJ2-1	.	TRBV29-1	13	TGCAGCGTTGCGTACTCCGGGGGAAATGAGCAGTTCTTC	CSVAYSGGNEQFF
.	TRBJ2-1	.	TRBV7-3	16	TGTGCCAGCAGCAGCTGGTTCAGCGGGCGCTACAATGAGCAGTTCTTC	CASSSWFSGRYNEQFF